These T cell receptor beta chains were read from a single sample in a study of technical replicates of blood from a handful of donors. Only in-frame clones appear in the TCRdb table, and some are missing; sequencing was by immunoSEQ multiplex PCR. Among 100,000 or so clones, roughly 95% were seen once, and the ten largest hold 0.2% to 0.25%. Sequencing used T cells isolated from PBMCs. The receptors shown here come from a human donor in good health. Each CDR3 is given with its conserved first and last residue. The D gene is left open where the match is weak. A row's size may be missing; if present it is once, few, many or a size class.

j_call	v_call	cdr3_length	d_call	clone_size	cdr3_nt	cdr3_aa
TRBJ2-7	TRBV29-1	15	NA	NA	TGCAGCGCCTCCCTGAACCGTGCTAGAACCTACGAGCAGTACTTC	CSASLNRARTYEQYF
TRBJ2-7	TRBV9	13	NA	NA	TGTGCCAGCAGCGACGCAGGGAGGCGCGAGCAGTACTTC	CASSDAGRREQYF
TRBJ2-6	TRBV5-4	16	TRBD1	NA	TGTGCCAGCAGCTTAACGACAGGGCCTGGGGCCAACGTCCTGACTTTC	CASSLTTGPGANVLTF
TRBJ1-3	TRBV9	14	NA	NA	TGTGCCAGCAGCGTGGAGGGATCTGGAAACACCATATATTTT	CASSVEGSGNTIYF
TRBJ2-5	TRBV5-1	14	TRBD1	NA	TGCGCCAGCAGCCTGGACAGGGCACAAGAGACCCAGTACTTC	CASSLDRAQETQYF
TRBJ2-5	TRBV7-2	18	TRBD2	NA	TGTGCCAGCAGCTTAAGTGGGACTAGCGGGAGTATCGGGGAGACCCAGTACTTC	CASSLSGTSGSIGETQYF
TRBJ2-1	TRBV15	13	NA	NA	TGTGCCACCAGCAGAGACCTGGGGGCTGAGCAGTTCTTC	CATSRDLGAEQFF
TRBJ1-6	TRBV5-4	14	NA	NA	TGTGCCAGCAGCTTGGATCTCTCCGACAGACTCTCTCGCTTT	CASSLDLSDRLSRF
TRBJ2-5	TRBV2	16	NA	NA	TGTGCCAGCAGTGATAGTTGGCTAGTTTCTCAAGAGACCCAGTACTTC	CASSDSWLVSQETQYF
TRBJ1-5	TRBV15	16	TRBD1	NA	TGTGCCACCAGCACGGCAGGGGGCATTTTTAATCAGCCCCAGCATTTT	CATSTAGGIFNQPQHF
TRBJ2-7	TRBV29-1	14	NA	NA	TGCAGCGTTGGAGTCTATTCGGGCTCCTACGAGCAGTACTTC	CSVGVYSGSYEQYF
TRBJ2-7	TRBV4-1	15	NA	NA	TGCGCCAGCAGCCAAGAGGATACAGCCTCCTACGAGCAGTACTTC	CASSQEDTASYEQYF
TRBJ1-1	TRBV5-4	14	TRBD1	NA	TGTGCCAGCAGCCGGACAGGAGGTGACACTGAAGCTTTCTTT	CASSRTGGDTEAFF
TRBJ1-2	TRBV14	12	TRBD1	NA	TGTGCCAGCAGCCGGGACAGGACGGGCTACACCTTC	CASSRDRTGYTF
TRBJ1-3	TRBV30	11	NA	NA	TGTGCCTTGAGACTTGGGCACACCATATATTTT	CALRLGHTIYF
TRBJ1-4	TRBV4-1	12	NA	NA	TGCGCCAGCAGCCAAGACAGAGAAAAACTGTTTTTT	CASSQDREKLFF
TRBJ2-3	TRBV27	15	NA	NA	TGTGCCAGCAGTTTAGTCTCCACTAGCACAGATACGCAGTATTTT	CASSLVSTSTDTQYF
TRBJ1-4	TRBV7-7	15	TRBD1	NA	TGTGCTAGCAGCCTCGGACAGGGGCTTCTAGAAAAACTGTTTTTT	CASSLGQGLLEKLFF
TRBJ1-2	TRBV5-1	16	TRBD1	NA	TGCGCCAGCAGCTTGGCCCTTCAGGGGGCGGACTATGGCTACACCTTC	CASSLALQGADYGYTF
TRBJ1-2	TRBV28	14	TRBD1	NA	TGTGCCAGCAGTTTTAACAGGGGGAGCTATGGCTACACCTTC	CASSFNRGSYGYTF
TRBJ2-2	TRBV7-9	16	NA	NA	TGTGCCAGCAGCCAGTCCTGGGGAGCGAACACCGGGGAGCTGTTTTTT	CASSQSWGANTGELFF
TRBJ2-2	TRBV2	15	NA	NA	TGTGCCAGCAGTGAAGCCGGGGGTGGCACCGGGGAGCTGTTTTTT	CASSEAGGGTGELFF
TRBJ1-2	TRBV11-2	15	TRBD1	NA	TGTGCCAGCAGCTCTGGGACAGCCCGATGGGGCGGCTACACCTTC	CASSSGTARWGGYTF
TRBJ1-1	TRBV19	13	TRBD1	once	TGTGCCAGTAGCCCGGACAGGGGCACTGAAGCTTTCTTT	CASSPDRGTEAFF
TRBJ1-5	TRBV7-8	17	NA	NA	TGTGCCAGCAGCTTGATAGGTAGAAGACAGACATCTCAGCCCCAGCATTTT	CASSLIGRRQTSQPQHF
TRBJ2-1	TRBV21-1	14	NA	NA	TGTGCCAGCAGCAAAGACCCTACCGACAATGAGCAGTTCTTC	CASSKDPTDNEQFF
TRBJ2-3	TRBV28	16	NA	NA	TGTGCCAGCAGTTTATCCAGCGTCCTTAGCACAGATACGCAGTATTTT	CASSLSSVLSTDTQYF
TRBJ2-1	TRBV5-3	16	TRBD2	NA	TGTGCCAGAACCGTTTATCGGGGGGGGCCCAATACTGAGCAGTTCTTC	CARTVYRGGPNTEQFF
TRBJ1-5	TRBV5-6	18	TRBD1	NA	TGTGCCAGCAGCTTGGGCGGGACAGGGGTTTATAGCAATCAGCCCCAGCATTTT	CASSLGGTGVYSNQPQHF
TRBJ2-7	TRBV4-1	16	NA	NA	TGCGCCAGCAGCCAAGGGGGGGTGGGGGGATTCTACGAGCAGTACTTC	CASSQGGVGGFYEQYF
TRBJ1-5	TRBV9	15	TRBD1	NA	TGTGCCAGCAGCGTCTCGGGCAACAGGGGTCAGCCCCAGCATTTT	CASSVSGNRGQPQHF
TRBJ2-7	TRBV5-6	16	TRBD1	NA	TGTGCCAGCAGCTTGGTCCCCCAGACAGGGCGCTACGAGCAGTACTTC	CASSLVPQTGRYEQYF
TRBJ2-3	TRBV15	18	TRBD2	NA	TGTGCCACCAGCAGAAGAGGGACTAGCGGGCTTAGCACAGATACGCAGTATTTT	CATSRRGTSGLSTDTQYF
TRBJ2-2	TRBV7-2	14	NA	NA	TGTGCCAGCAGCTCGTTTAGCGGTCCCGGGGAGCTGTTTTTT	CASSSFSGPGELFF
TRBJ1-3	TRBV7-8	16	NA	NA	TGTGCCAGCAGCCCGCACAGGGTAAGCTCTGGAAACACCATATATTTT	CASSPHRVSSGNTIYF
TRBJ2-2	TRBV7-6	19	NA	NA	TGTGCCAGCAGCTTACCCCGTAGTTCCGGGACAACGAACACCGGGGAGCTGTTTTTT	CASSLPRSSGTTNTGELFF
TRBJ2-7	TRBV6-1	19	TRBD1	NA	TGTGCCAGCAGTGAAGGAGGAGAGGCTTGGCAGGGGGTTTACTACGAGCAGTACTTC	CASSEGGEAWQGVYYEQYF
TRBJ1-5	TRBV4-1	17	TRBD1	NA	TGCGCCAGCAGCCATGGACAGGGGGCGCGGAGCAATCAGCCCCAGCATTTT	CASSHGQGARSNQPQHF
TRBJ2-2	TRBV7-3	18	TRBD2	NA	TGTGCCAGCAGCTTAACGTTGGAGCGGGGGGTGAACACCGGGGAGCTGTTTTTT	CASSLTLERGVNTGELFF
TRBJ2-7	TRBV14	14	NA	NA	TGTGCCAGCAGCCAAGGACAGGGACTCTACGAGCAGTACTTC	CASSQGQGLYEQYF
TRBJ1-5	TRBV6-4	14	TRBD1	NA	TGTGCCAGCGTTTCCGGGACAGAGAATCAGCCCCAGCATTTT	CASVSGTENQPQHF
TRBJ1-5	TRBV2	15	NA	once	TGTGCCAGCAGCGAAGGGACAACGGGCAATCAGCCCCAGCATTTT	CASSEGTTGNQPQHF
TRBJ2-7	TRBV14	11	NA	NA	TGTGCCAGCAGCCAAGCGTACGAGCAGTACTTC	CASSQAYEQYF
TRBJ2-7	TRBV27	14	TRBD2	once	TGTGCCAGCAGTTCTGGTAGCGGGAGCAACGAGCAGTACTTC	CASSSGSGSNEQYF
TRBJ1-4	TRBV5-5	17	TRBD1	NA	TGTGCCAGCAGCGCCTCGAGGGGACAGCAAATAAATGAAAAACTGTTTTTT	CASSASRGQQINEKLFF
TRBJ2-2	TRBV6-1	15	NA	NA	TGTGCCAGCAAATTCCCCCAGGGACAACTCGGGGAGCTGTTTTTT	CASKFPQGQLGELFF
TRBJ2-7	TRBV5-1	14	NA	NA	TGCGCCAGCAGCTTGGAACACAGCTCCTACGAGCAGTACTTC	CASSLEHSSYEQYF
TRBJ2-7	TRBV6-1	14	NA	NA	TGTGCCATCCGGAGCGGGACACCTCCCTACGAGCAGTACTTC	CAIRSGTPPYEQYF
TRBJ2-7	TRBV7-6	15	TRBD2	NA	TGTGCCAGCAGTGAGTGGCGGGAGGGCCCCTACGAGCAGTACTTC	CASSEWREGPYEQYF
TRBJ2-7	TRBV7-2	14	TRBD1	NA	TGTGCCAGCAGCTTAAGACAGGGTCGTGACGAGCAGTACTTC	CASSLRQGRDEQYF
TRBJ2-1	TRBV6-1	15	TRBD1	NA	TGTGCCAGCAGTGAGCCGGGACAGACCTACAATGAGCAGTTCTTC	CASSEPGQTYNEQFF
TRBJ1-2	TRBV2	13	NA	NA	TGTGCCAGCAGTGAGCCGGGAAGAGATGGCTACACCTTC	CASSEPGRDGYTF
TRBJ2-7	TRBV14	15	NA	NA	TGTGCCAGCAGCCCGACCCGGGGGTCCTCCTACGAGCAGTACTTC	CASSPTRGSSYEQYF
TRBJ2-1	TRBV7-9	13	NA	NA	TGTGCCAGCAGCCAAGCCGGGGGTTATGAGCAGTTCTTC	CASSQAGGYEQFF
TRBJ2-2	TRBV10-1	14	TRBD2	NA	TGCGCCAGCCAAGGACTAGCGGGGTCCGGGGAGCTGTTTTTT	CASQGLAGSGELFF